This T cell receptor (beta chain) was sequenced in a study of blood T cell repertoires in COVID-19. Profiled with immunoSEQ multiplex PCR; TCRdb holds only in-frame clones, not every one. The table has over 300,000 clones, approximately 90% seen once. From germline, CDR1 is LGHDT and CDR2 YNNKEL (reference sequence). The V and J ends lost 1 base and 9 bases, in that order; junction bases with no gene match: 7. The CDR3 is 15 amino acids. The chain links TRBV3-1 (or the pseudogene TRBV3-2) to TRBJ2-1; 9 bases are shared with TRBD2. Sample: PBMCs or T cells enriched from blood (not recorded which). The clonotype originates from a middle-aged woman who had recovered from COVID-19. The CDR3 DNA is TGTGCCAGCAGCCAAGGGATGGGACTAGCTCCTGAGCAGTTCTTC. This translates into CASSQGMGLAPEQFF.